Sequencing of this T cell receptor beta chain was carried out in a study of tumor and adjacent non-tumor tissue in lung cancer. Across the study: The patients, around 11 men and 4 or 5 women, were about 31 to 85 with stage I to III disease. Each sample yielded 3.9 million or so productive TCRbeta reads on average. Overall study findings and caveats: Normal lung showed higher cumulative top 100 clone frequency than tumor. TCR diversity was significantly greater in tumor than normal lung tissue.

No cell sorting was done before RNA was extracted from the tissue. Distant lung tissue was collected more than 3 cm away from the tumor edge. Three rounds of nested PCR, following a modified ARM-PCR protocol, produced the TCRbeta library. MiXCR was run by TCRdb on the multiplex PCR reads, yielding one entry per CDR3 protein. The data show about 90,000 distinct CDR3 sequences, 75% to 85% seen once. Of note for this clonotype: Its cognate antigen is unknown. A junction boundary mismatches the germline segment, possibly from a read error.

This CDR3 contains 15 residues. CDR1 is SGHRS and CDR2 is YFSETQ in the germline V gene. This chain uses TRBV5-1 with TRBJ2-1; TRBD2 matches at 12 bases. The receptor was derived from a woman in her forties or fifties with non-small cell lung cancer. Sample: distant non-tumor lung tissue. The CDR3 sequence: CTSSLPSGRAVEQFF. In DNA form, the CDR3 reads TGCACCAGCAGCTTGCCTAGCGGGAGGGCAGTTGAGCAGTTCTTC.